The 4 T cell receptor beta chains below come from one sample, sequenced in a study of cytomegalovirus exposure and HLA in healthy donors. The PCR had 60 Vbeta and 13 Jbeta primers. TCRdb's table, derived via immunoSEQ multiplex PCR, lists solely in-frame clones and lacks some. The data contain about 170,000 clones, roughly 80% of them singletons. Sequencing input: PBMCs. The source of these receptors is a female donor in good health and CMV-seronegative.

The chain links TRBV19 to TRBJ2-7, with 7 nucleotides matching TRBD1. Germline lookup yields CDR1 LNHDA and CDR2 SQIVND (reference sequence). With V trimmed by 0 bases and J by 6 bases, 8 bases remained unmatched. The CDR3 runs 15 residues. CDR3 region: CASSIDLRGLGEQYF. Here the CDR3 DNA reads TGTGCCAGTAGTATAGATCTGAGGGGGCTCGGCGAGCAGTACTTC.

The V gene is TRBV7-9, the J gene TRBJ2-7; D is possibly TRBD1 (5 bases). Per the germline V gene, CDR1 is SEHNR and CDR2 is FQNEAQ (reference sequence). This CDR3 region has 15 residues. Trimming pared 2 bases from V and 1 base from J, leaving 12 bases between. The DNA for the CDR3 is TGTGCCAGCAGCTTAAGGGGTGTCAAGTCCTACGAGCAGTACTTC. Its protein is CASSLRGVKSYEQYF.

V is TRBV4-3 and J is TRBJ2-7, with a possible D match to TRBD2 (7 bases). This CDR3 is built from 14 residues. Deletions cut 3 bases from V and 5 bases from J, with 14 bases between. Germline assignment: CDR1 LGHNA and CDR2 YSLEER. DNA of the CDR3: TGCGCCAGCAGCCAGACCGGGGGGCTACACGAGCAGTACTTC. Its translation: CASSQTGGLHEQYF.

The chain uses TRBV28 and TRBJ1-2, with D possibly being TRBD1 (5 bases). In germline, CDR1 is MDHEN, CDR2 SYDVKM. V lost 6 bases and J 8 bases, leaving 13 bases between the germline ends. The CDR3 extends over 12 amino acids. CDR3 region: CASSAAGPGYTF. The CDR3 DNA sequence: TGTGCCAGCAGCGCCGCGGGGCCCGGCTACACCTTC.